Below, 27 T cell receptor beta chains from the same sample are listed, as sequenced in a study of T cell repertoires in cytomegalovirus infection. A single record per CDR3 protein comes from TCRdb applying MiXCR to the reads. The sample includes approximately 400,000 distinct CDR3 sequences, 30% to 40% of them seen just once. Sequences were obtained from PBMCs. The receptors here all came from a human donor in good health (CMV status not recorded). Some clones in this sample may be carry-over from other donors' samples.

The genes are TRBV20-1 and TRBJ1-6; 7 bases map to TRBD1. CDR1 and CDR2 (germline): DFQATT, SNEGSKA (reference sequence). The CDR3 is 13 amino acids. V shed 6 bases, J shed 9 bases, and the junction held 8 bases outside the gene matches. CDR3 region: CSAEGAGSSPLHF. The CDR3 region has the DNA TGCAGTGCCGAGGGGGCAGGGAGTTCACCCCTCCACTTT.

This sequence joins TRBV11-2 and TRBJ1-2, with D uncertain. CDR3 length: 12 residues. Between the trimmed V and J ends, which lost 1 base and 6 bases, there was a span of 6 bases. Germline-derived CDR1 and CDR2 are SGHAT and FQNNGV. This chain's CDR3 is CASSLALDGYTF. The CDR3 nucleotides are TGTGCCAGCAGCTTAGCTTTAGATGGCTACACCTTC.

Concerning this clonotype: A much larger clone is a single base away; this may be a read error. The CDR3 here is CASEWDQRNTVYF. The CDR3 nucleotides are TGTGCCAGCGAGTGGGACCAGAGAAACACCGTATATTTT. The chain employs TRBV7-2 and TRBJ1-3, with a tentative D call TRBD1 (5 bases). Germline V gene data show CDR1 as SGHTA and CDR2 as FQGNSA. The CDR3 runs 13 residues.

V and J are TRBV2 and TRBJ2-7, with 10 bases matching TRBD2. In germline, CDR1 is SNHLY, CDR2 FYNNEI. The CDR3 sequence is 15 residues long. V was clipped by 3 bases and J by 4 bases; unmatched bases: 6. The CDR3: CASSEERGGIYEQYF. CDR3 nucleotide sequence: TGTGCCAGCAGTGAGGAGCGGGGGGGTATTTACGAGCAGTACTTC.

This clonotype was seen a few times. The rearrangement joins TRBV20-1 to TRBJ1-6; 9 bases map to TRBD1. This CDR3 spans 14 amino acids. With 3 bases clipped from V and 8 bases from J, the junction kept 5 bases outside the gene matches. Germline loops: CDR1 DFQATT, CDR2 SNEGSKA (reference sequence). The CDR3 DNA sequence: TGCAGTGCTAGCCCGGGACAGGGCCATTCACCCCTCCACTTT. Protein sequence: CSASPGQGHSPLHF.

The table lists this clonotype with a count of one. A much larger clone sits a single nucleotide away, making a read error possible. The V and J genes are TRBV7-2 and TRBJ1-6; no definite D call. The CDR3 runs 16 residues. Germline lookup yields CDR1 SGHTA and CDR2 FQGNSA. CDR3 DNA sequence: TGTGCCAGCAGCTTAGGCGTCGGGCAGTCCTCGTCACCCCTCCAATTT. Amino acid sequence: CASSLGVGQSSSPLQF.

The genes are TRBV20-1 and TRBJ1-6; the D is unclear. The ends were cut back, 1 base at V and 4 bases at J, with 17 bases in the middle. Germline CDR1 reads DFQATT; CDR2 reads SNEGSKA (reference sequence). The length of the CDR3 is 17 residues. The CDR3 region is CSARGTRDFHYNSPLHF. CDR3 in DNA: TGCAGTGCTAGAGGTACAAGAGATTTCCATTATAATTCACCCCTCCACTTT.

This sequence joins TRBV7-9 and TRBJ1-2, with D maybe TRBD1 (6 bases). V was trimmed by 4 bases and J by 3 bases, leaving 15 bases between them. The CDR3 spans 15 residues. CDR1 is SEHNR, CDR2 FQNEAQ, per germline (reference sequence). CDR3 in DNA: TGTGCCAGCAGCTCCACAGGGACCACATACTATGGCTACACCTTC. Translation: CASSSTGTTYYGYTF.

This chain uses TRBV4-1 with TRBJ1-1; 7 bases align to TRBD1. V was pared by 2 bases and J by 5 bases, with 8 bases of the junction left unmatched. Looked up from germline, CDR1 is MGHRA and CDR2 is YSYEKL. The CDR3 totals 15 residues. The DNA of the CDR3 is TGCGCCAGCAGCCAACAGGACAGGCGAGGGACTGAAGCTTTCTTT. This encodes CASSQQDRRGTEAFF.

With regard to this clonotype: Likely a read error: the CDR3 ends without its conserved phenylalanine or tryptophan. The DNA is left out, because the CDR3 cannot be placed on it with certainty; the CDR3 is given as TCRdb lists it. This chain joins TRBV6-1 and TRBJ2-1; TRBD1, the D gene given by the table, was not confirmed from the DNA. The CDR3 has 15 amino acids, counting both end residues. Germline-derived CDR1 and CDR2 are MNHNS and SASEGT. CDR3 protein: CASSEDRGNYNEQLL.

The chain has TRBV5-1 and TRBJ2-7; D ambiguous. Trimming cost V 7 bases and J 9 bases, with 14 bases left between them. This CDR3 comprises 11 residues. The germline V gene has CDR1 SGHRS and CDR2 YFSETQ. The CDR3 DNA reads as TGCGCCAGCTTTGATTCTACCGGGCAGTACTTC. It specifies CASFDSTGQYF.

The chain couples TRBV2 to TRBJ2-7; tentatively, D is TRBD2 (6 bases). CDR1 SNHLY and CDR2 FYNNEI come from the germline V gene. CDR3 size: 15 residues. V lost 4 bases and J 4 bases, leaving 17 bases between the germline ends. The CDR3 DNA reads TGTGCCAGCAGTGTTTCAATCTACGGGGGTTACGAGCAGTACTTC. This sequence encodes CASSVSIYGGYEQYF.

This clonotype was recorded at least ten times. The chain has TRBV7-2 and TRBJ1-1; D is perhaps TRBD1 (5 bases). Per the germline V gene, CDR1 is SGHTA and CDR2 is FQGNSA. The CDR3 totals 13 residues. Trimming cost V 7 bases and J 0 bases, with 9 bases left between them. CDR3 sequence reads: CASTLGVNTEAFF. The CDR3 DNA reads TGTGCCAGCACCCTAGGGGTGAACACTGAAGCTTTCTTT.

This clonotype was counted only a few times. The gene calls are TRBV20-1 and TRBJ2-5; D remains unclear. The V gene lost 3 bases and the J gene lost 2 bases, with 7 bases spanning the gap. The germline gives CDR1 DFQATT, CDR2 SNEGSKA (reference sequence). The CDR3 extends over 12 amino acids. In nucleotides, the CDR3 is TGCAGTGCTAGGGGCAGGCAAGAGACCCAGTACTTC. Translation: CSARGRQETQYF.

The rearrangement uses TRBV6-1 and TRBJ2-1; TRBD2 agrees at 11 bases. The V gene end was trimmed by 4 bases and the J gene end by 10 bases; junction bases not matched to a gene: 6. The CDR3 length is 14 residues. In germline, CDR1 is MNHNS, CDR2 SASEGT. DNA for the CDR3: TGTGCCAGCAGTGGGGGACTAGCGGCAGGCGAGCAGTTCTTC. This gives the protein CASSGGLAAGEQFF.

The chain joins TRBV27 to TRBJ2-7; possibly TRBD1 for D (6 bases). The CDR3 length is 15 residues. Trimming cost V 5 bases and J 3 bases, with 17 bases left between them. Germline CDR1 MNHEY, CDR2 SMNVEV (reference sequence). CDR3 sequence: CASSHKTGPDYEQYF. DNA of the CDR3: TGTGCCAGCAGTCATAAGACAGGACCCGACTACGAGCAGTACTTC.

This chain connects TRBV29-1 to TRBJ1-1, with D perhaps matching TRBD1 (5 bases). This CDR3 region has 13 residues. Germline CDR1 and CDR2: SQVTM and ANQGSEA. Trimming left V 5 bases short and J 2 bases short, with 12 bases between. The CDR3 DNA reads TGCAGCGTTTCAGACAGAGCAAACACTGAAGCTTTCTTT. Amino acids: CSVSDRANTEAFF.

The rearrangement uses TRBV5-1 and TRBJ2-5; D ambiguous. Germline V gene data show CDR1 as SGHRS and CDR2 as YFSETQ. Trimming took off 1 base at V and 1 base at J, with 8 bases between the two ends. The CDR3 is 14 amino acids. The CDR3 bases are TGCGCCAGCAGCTTGCAGACCTTCCAAGAGACCCAGTACTTC. Its translation is CASSLQTFQETQYF. Full variable domain (remainder filled in from reference TRBV5-1 and TRBJ2-5): KAGVTQTPRYLIKTRGQQVTLSCSPISGHRSVSWYQQTPGQGLQFLFEYFSETQRNKGNFPGRFSGRQFSNSRSEMNVSTLELGDSALYLCASSLQTFQETQYFGPGTRLLVL.

This rearrangement joins TRBV7-9 to TRBJ2-7, with D possibly TRBD1 on 6 matching bases. This CDR3 contains 16 residues. Trimming shortened V by 0 bases and J by 3 bases, and 15 bases separated the two germline ends. From germline, CDR1 is SEHNR and CDR2 FQNEAQ (reference sequence). CDR3 sequence (DNA): TGTGCCAGCAGCTTAGCACAGAGGGGGTTCAACTACGAGCAGTACTTC. Its translation: CASSLAQRGFNYEQYF.

Many counts were recorded for this clonotype. Compared with germline, one end of the junction differs, possibly owing to a read error. The chain uses TRBV7-2 and TRBJ2-5; D might be TRBD2 (5 bases). The CDR3 sequence is 15 residues long. Germline CDR1 and CDR2: SGHTA and FQGNSA. CDR3 nucleotide sequence: TGTGCCAGCAGCGGACCGGACCTATTAGCGTCTCTCGAACACTTC. The encoded protein is CASSGPDLLASLEHF.

This clonotype was seen only a few times. This chain joins TRBV7-2 and TRBJ2-3; TRBD2 aligns across 14 bases. CDR1 and CDR2 from the germline V gene are SGHTA and FQGNSA. The V segment lost 5 bases and the J segment 5 bases; nucleotides outside the gene matches: 6. The CDR3 spans 16 residues. CDR3 nucleotide sequence: TGTGCCAGCAGCCCGAGACTAGCGGGGGGGAAAGATACGCAGTATTTT. Translating it yields CASSPRLAGGKDTQYF.

On this clonotype itself: A read error is likely, as this CDR3 ends without the conserved phenylalanine or tryptophan. The chain recombines TRBV7-2 with TRBJ2-1; tentative D call: TRBD2 (6 bases). The end of the DNA is better explained by TRBJ2-7, so the J call may be wrong. Germline V gene data show CDR1 as SGHTA and CDR2 as FQGNSA. This CDR3 contains 16 residues. The CDR3 reads CASSLAYSGGENEQYL. The CDR3 DNA reads as TGTGCCAGCAGCTTAGCGTATTCTGGCGGGGAAAATGAGCAGTACTTA.

The table lists this clonotype with many counts. CDR3 nucleotides: TGTGCCAGCAGCTTAGGGGGTTTTGACGGGACAGTCCTTTATAGCAATCAGCCCCAGCATTTT. Its protein is CASSLGGFDGTVLYSNQPQHF. The chain employs TRBV7-2 and TRBJ1-5; TRBD1 agrees at 7 bases. From germline, CDR1 is SGHTA and CDR2 FQGNSA. J lost 0 bases, V lost 1 base, and 18 bases had no gene match. The CDR3 extends over 21 amino acids.

With regard to this clonotype: A much larger clone lies a single base off, so this may be a read error. V gene TRBV7-2 combines with J gene TRBJ2-5; D possibly corresponds to TRBD2 (5 bases). The germline V gene has CDR1 SGHTA and CDR2 FQGNSA. With 3 bases removed from V and 5 bases from J, the gap between germline ends came to 13 bases. This CDR3 comprises 14 residues. CDR3 sequence (DNA): TGTGCCAGCAGCTTGGACTGTGGGTTGGAGACCCAGTACTTC. Translated: CASSLDCGLETQYF. The variable domain in full, with the rest retrieved from reference TRBV7-2 and TRBJ2-5, is GAGVSQSPSNKVTEKGKDVELRCDPISGHTALYWYRQSLGQGLEFLIYFQGNSAPDKSGLPSDRFSAERTGGSVSTLTIQRTQQEDSAVYLCASSLDCGLETQYFGPGTRLLVL.

The genes are TRBV12-3 or TRBV12-4 and TRBJ2-2, with D possibly being TRBD1 (6 bases). V shed 3 bases and J shed 3 bases, with 14 bases lying between them. There are 16 residues in the CDR3. The CDR3 here is CASSLESWGHTGELFF. CDR3 in DNA: TGTGCCAGCAGTTTGGAGTCATGGGGGCACACCGGGGAGCTGTTTTTT.

The V call is TRBV7-6, the J call TRBJ2-3; the match to TRBD2 covers 11 bases. Germline CDR1 is SGHVS and CDR2 is FNYEAQ. The CDR3 is 16 amino acids. J lost 2 bases, V lost 1 base, and 2 bases had no gene match. DNA of the CDR3: TGTGCCAGCAGCTTAGGACTAGCGGGGTACACAGATACGCAGTATTTT. It is translated as CASSLGLAGYTDTQYF.

The chain carries TRBV6-5 and TRBJ1-6, with D perhaps TRBD1 (5 bases). The V gene lost 2 bases and the J gene lost 7 bases, with 9 bases spanning the gap. This CDR3 has 14 amino acids. Germline assignment: CDR1 MNHEY and CDR2 SVGAGI. CDR3 sequence: CASSYGQGNSPLHF. CDR3 coding DNA: TGTGCCAGCAGTTACGGGCAGGGAAATTCACCCCTCCACTTT.